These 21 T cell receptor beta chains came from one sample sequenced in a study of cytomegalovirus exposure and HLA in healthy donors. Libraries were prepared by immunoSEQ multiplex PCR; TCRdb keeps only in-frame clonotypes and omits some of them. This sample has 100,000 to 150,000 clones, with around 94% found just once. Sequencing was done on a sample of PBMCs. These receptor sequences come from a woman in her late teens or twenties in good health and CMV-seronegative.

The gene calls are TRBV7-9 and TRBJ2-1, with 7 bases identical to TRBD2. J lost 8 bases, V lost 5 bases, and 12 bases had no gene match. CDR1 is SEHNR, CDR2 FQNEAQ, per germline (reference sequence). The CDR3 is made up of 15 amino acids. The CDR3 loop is CASSPSGRESYEQFF. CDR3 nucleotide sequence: TGTGCCAGCAGCCCGTCGGGGCGGGAGTCGTATGAGCAGTTCTTC.

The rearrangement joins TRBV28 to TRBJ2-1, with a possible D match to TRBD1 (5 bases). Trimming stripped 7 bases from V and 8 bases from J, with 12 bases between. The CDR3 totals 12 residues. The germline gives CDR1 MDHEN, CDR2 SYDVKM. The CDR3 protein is CASNTPTDEQFF. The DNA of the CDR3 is TGTGCCAGCAACACTCCGACAGATGAGCAGTTCTTC. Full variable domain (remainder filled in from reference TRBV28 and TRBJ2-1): DVKVTQSSRYLVKRTGEKVFLECVQDMDHENMFWYRQDPGLGLRLIYFSYDVKMKEKGDIPEGYSVSREKKERFSLILESASTNQTSMYLCASNTPTDEQFFGPGTRLTVL.

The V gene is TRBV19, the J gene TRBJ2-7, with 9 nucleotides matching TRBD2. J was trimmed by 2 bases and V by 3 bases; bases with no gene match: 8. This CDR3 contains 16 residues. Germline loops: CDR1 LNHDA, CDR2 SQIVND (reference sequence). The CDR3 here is CASSIGLTSGTYEQYF. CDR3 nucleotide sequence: TGTGCCAGTAGTATTGGGCTGACTAGCGGTACCTACGAGCAGTACTTC.

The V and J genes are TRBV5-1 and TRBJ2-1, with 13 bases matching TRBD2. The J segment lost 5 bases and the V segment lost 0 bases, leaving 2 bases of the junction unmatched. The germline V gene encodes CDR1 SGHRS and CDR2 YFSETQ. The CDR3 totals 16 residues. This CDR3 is CASSLAGTSGNNEQFF. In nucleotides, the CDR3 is TGCGCCAGCAGCTTGGCCGGGACTAGCGGGAACAATGAGCAGTTCTTC.

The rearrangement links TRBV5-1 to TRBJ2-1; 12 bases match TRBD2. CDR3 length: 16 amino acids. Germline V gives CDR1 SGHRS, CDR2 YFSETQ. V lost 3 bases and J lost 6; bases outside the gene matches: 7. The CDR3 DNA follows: TGCGCCAGCAGCTCGCCAAGACTAGCGGGAGCCAATGAGCAGTTCTTC. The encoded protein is CASSSPRLAGANEQFF.

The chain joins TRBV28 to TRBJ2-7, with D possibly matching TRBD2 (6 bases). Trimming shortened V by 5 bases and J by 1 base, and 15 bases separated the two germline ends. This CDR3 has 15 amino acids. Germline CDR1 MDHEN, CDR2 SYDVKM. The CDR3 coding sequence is TGTGCCAGCAGTCCCCCCGGGGGACGTTCCTACGAGCAGTACTTC. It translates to CASSPPGGRSYEQYF.

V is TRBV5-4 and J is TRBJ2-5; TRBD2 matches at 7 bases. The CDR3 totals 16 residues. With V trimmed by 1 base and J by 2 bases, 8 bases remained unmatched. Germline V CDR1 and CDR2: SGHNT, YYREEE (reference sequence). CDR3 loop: CASSLLFASGQETQYF. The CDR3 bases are TGTGCCAGCAGCTTGTTATTCGCTAGCGGTCAAGAGACCCAGTACTTC.

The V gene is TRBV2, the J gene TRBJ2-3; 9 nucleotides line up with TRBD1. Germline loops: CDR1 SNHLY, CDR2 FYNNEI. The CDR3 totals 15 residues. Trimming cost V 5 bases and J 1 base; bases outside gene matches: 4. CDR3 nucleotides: TGTGCCAGCAGTACCAGGACAGGGGGCACAGATACGCAGTATTTT. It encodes CASSTRTGGTDTQYF.

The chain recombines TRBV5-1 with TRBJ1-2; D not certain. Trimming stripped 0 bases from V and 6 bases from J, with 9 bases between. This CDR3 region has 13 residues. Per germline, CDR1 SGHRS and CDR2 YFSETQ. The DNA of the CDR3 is TGCGCCAGCAGCTTGGATTTTTCTAATGGCTACACCTTC. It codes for CASSLDFSNGYTF.

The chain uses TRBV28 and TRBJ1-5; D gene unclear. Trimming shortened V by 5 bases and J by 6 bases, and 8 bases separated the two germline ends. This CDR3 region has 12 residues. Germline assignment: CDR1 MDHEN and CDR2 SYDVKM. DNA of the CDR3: TGTGCCAGCAGTCCCGTTAGTCAGCCCCAGCATTTT. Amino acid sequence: CASSPVSQPQHF.

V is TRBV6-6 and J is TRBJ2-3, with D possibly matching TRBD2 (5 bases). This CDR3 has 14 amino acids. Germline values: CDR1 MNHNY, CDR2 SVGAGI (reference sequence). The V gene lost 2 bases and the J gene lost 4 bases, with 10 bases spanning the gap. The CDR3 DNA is TGTGCCAGCAGTTACCTAGCTGGGGCAGATACGCAGTATTTT. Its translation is CASSYLAGADTQYF.

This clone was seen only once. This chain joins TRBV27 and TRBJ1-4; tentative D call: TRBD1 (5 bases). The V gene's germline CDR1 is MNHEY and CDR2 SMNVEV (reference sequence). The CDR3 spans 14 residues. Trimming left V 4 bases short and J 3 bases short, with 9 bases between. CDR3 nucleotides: TGTGCCAGCAGTTCCCAGGGCCCTAATGAAAAACTGTTTTTT. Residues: CASSSQGPNEKLFF.

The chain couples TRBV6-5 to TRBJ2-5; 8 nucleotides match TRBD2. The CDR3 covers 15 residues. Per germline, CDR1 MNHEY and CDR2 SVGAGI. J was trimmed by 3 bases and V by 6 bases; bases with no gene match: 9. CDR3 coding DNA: TGTGCCAGCAGACCATTCGGGACTAGAGAAGAGACCCAGTACTTC. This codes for CASRPFGTREETQYF.

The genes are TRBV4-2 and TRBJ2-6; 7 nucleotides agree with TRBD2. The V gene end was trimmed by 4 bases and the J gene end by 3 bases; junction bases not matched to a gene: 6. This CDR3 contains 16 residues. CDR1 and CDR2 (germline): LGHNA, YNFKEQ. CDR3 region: CASSPRERDGANVLTF. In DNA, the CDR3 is TGTGCCAGCAGCCCCCGGGAGCGGGATGGGGCCAACGTCCTGACTTTC.

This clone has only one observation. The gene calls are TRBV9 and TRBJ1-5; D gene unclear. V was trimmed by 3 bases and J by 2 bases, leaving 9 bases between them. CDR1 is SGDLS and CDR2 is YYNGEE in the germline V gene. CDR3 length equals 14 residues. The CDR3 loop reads CASSGGSGNQPQHF. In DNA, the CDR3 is TGTGCCAGCAGCGGGGGTAGCGGCAATCAGCCCCAGCATTTT.

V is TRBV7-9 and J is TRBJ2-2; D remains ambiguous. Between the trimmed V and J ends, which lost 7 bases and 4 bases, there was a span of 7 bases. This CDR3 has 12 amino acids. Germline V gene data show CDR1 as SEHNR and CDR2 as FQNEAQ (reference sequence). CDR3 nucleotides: TGTGCCAGCATCCTCCCCACCGGGGAGCTGTTTTTT. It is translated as CASILPTGELFF.

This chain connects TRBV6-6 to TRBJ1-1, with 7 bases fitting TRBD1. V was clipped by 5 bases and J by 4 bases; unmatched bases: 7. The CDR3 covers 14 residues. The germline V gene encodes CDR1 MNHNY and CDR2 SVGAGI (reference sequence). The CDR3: CASSPFRDSTEAFF. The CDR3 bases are TGTGCCAGCAGTCCTTTCCGGGACAGCACTGAAGCTTTCTTT.

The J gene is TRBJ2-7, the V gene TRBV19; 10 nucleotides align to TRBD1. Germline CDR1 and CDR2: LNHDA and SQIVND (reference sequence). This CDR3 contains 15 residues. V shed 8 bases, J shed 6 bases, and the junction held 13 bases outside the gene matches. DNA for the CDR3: TGTGCCAGTGGAACAACCGGGACAGGGGCTAGCGAGCAGTACTTC. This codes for CASGTTGTGASEQYF.

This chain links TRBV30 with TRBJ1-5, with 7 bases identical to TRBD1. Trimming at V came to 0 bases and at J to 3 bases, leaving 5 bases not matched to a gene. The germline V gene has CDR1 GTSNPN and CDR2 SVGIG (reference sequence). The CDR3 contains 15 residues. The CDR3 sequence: CAWSVLGQDNQPQHF. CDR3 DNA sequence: TGTGCCTGGAGTGTACTCGGACAGGACAATCAGCCCCAGCATTTT.

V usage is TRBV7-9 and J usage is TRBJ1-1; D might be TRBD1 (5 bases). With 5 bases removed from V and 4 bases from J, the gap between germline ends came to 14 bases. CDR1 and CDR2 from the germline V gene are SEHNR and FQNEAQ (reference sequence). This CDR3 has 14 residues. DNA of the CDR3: TGTGCCAGCAGCCGCAGGGATGAAATCACTGAAGCTTTCTTT. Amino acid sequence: CASSRRDEITEAFF.

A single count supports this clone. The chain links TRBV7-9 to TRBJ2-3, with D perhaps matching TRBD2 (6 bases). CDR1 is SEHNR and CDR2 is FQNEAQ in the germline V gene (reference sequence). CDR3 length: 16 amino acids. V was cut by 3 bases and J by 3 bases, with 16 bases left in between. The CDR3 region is CASSLTRDSGTDTQYF. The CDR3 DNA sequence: TGTGCCAGCAGCTTGACCCGGGACTCGGGGACAGATACGCAGTATTTT.